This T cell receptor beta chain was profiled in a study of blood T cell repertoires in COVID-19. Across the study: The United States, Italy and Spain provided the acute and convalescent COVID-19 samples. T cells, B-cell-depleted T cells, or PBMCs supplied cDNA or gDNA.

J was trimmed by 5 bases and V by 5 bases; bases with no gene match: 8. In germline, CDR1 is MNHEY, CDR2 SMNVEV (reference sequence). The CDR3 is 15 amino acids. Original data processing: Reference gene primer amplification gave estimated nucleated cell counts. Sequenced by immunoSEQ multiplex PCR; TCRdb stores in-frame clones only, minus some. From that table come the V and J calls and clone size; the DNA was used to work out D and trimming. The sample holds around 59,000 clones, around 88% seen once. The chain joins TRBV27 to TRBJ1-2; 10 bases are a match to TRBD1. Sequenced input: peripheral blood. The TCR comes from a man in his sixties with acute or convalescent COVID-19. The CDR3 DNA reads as TGTGCCAGCAGTCCGGGACAGGGGTTTATTTATGGCTACACCTTC. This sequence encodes CASSPGQGFIYGYTF.